This record concerns one TCR beta chain sequence. This specimen comes from a study of T cell changes during pregnancy in multiple sclerosis. Using immunoSEQ multiplex PCR, the repertoire was profiled, and TCRdb retains in-frame clones only, with some absent. The repertoire includes tens of thousands of clones, around 93% of them detected once, and around 0.64% sits in the top ten. The source material was CD4+ T cells from peripheral blood mononuclear cells, sampled in the third trimester of pregnancy. The TCR originated in a female donor with multiple sclerosis, enrolled in a pregnancy study.

The CDR3 nucleotides are TGCAGTGCTAGAAAGGGGTACGAGCAGTACTTC. This codes for CSARKGYEQYF. The chain is built from TRBV20-1 and TRBJ2-7; D is possibly TRBD1 (5 bases). This CDR3 has 11 amino acids. V was cut by 2 bases and J by 4 bases, with 6 bases left in between. Germline loops: CDR1 DFQATT, CDR2 SNEGSKA (reference sequence).